Below are 27 T cell receptor beta chains sequenced from a single sample in a study of OX40 agonist ivuxolimab in advanced cancers. Repertoires were generated with immunoSEQ multiplex PCR, while TCRdb's copy carries only in-frame clones and drops some. The sample holds about 62,000 clones, approximately 81% seen once. The sequencing used CD4+ or CD8+ T cells sorted from blood, collected in a trial of the OX40 agonist ivuxolimab. The receptors were gathered from an adult with an advanced solid tumor such as melanoma, head and neck, liver or kidney cancer.

This clone was observed a few times. V usage is TRBV5-8 and J usage is TRBJ1-6, with TRBD1 as a possible D gene (5 bases). Between the trimmed V and J ends, which lost 1 base and 6 bases, there was a span of 8 bases. Germline assignment: CDR1 SGHTS and CDR2 YDEGEE. CDR3 size: 14 residues. In nucleotides, the CDR3 is TGTGCCAGCAGCTTGAGGGGATCTAATTCACCCCTCCACTTT. Residues: CASSLRGSNSPLHF.

The chain joins TRBV7-9 to TRBJ2-3; a weak D match, TRBD2 (5 bases). The CDR3 is made up of 16 amino acids. Germline assignment: CDR1 SEHNR and CDR2 FQNEAQ (reference sequence). V gave up 5 bases and J gave up 0 bases, with 15 bases separating them. CDR3 amino acids: CASSPYGRTSTDTQYF. The CDR3 coding sequence is TGTGCCAGCAGCCCATACGGTCGGACTAGCACAGATACGCAGTATTTT. Supplemented by reference TRBV7-9 and TRBJ2-3, the full variable domain reads DTGVSQNPRHKITKRGQNVTFRCDPISEHNRLYWYRQTLGQGPEFLTYFQNEAQLEKSRLLSDRFSAERPKGSFSTLEIQRTEQGDSAMYLCASSPYGRTSTDTQYFGPGTRLTVL.

The rearrangement links TRBV9 to TRBJ1-6, with D unclear. This CDR3 contains 14 residues. Germline V gene data show CDR1 as SGDLS and CDR2 as YYNGEE. The ends were cut back, 0 bases at V and 5 bases at J, with 6 bases in the middle. The CDR3 DNA follows: TGTGCCAGCAGCGTAGGTCGCAATAATTCACCCCTCCACTTT. The encoded protein is CASSVGRNNSPLHF. The full variable domain, its missing parts supplied by reference TRBV9 and TRBJ1-6, is DSGVTQTPKHLITATGQRVTLRCSPRSGDLSVYWYQQSLDQGLQFLIQYYNGEERAKGNILERFSAQQFPDLHSELNLSSLELGDSALYFCASSVGRNNSPLHFGNGTRLTVT.

The CDR3 DNA follows: TGTGCCAGCAGCTTAGGGGGGAGAGAAACAGATACGCAGTATTTT. Translating it yields CASSLGGRETDTQYF. This sequence joins TRBV7-2 and TRBJ2-3; D possibly uses TRBD1 or TRBD2 (5 bases each). This CDR3 is built from 15 residues. The germline gives CDR1 SGHTA, CDR2 FQGNSA. Between the trimmed V and J ends, which lost 1 base and 3 bases, there was a span of 11 bases.

The sample holds one count of this clone. This chain links TRBV9 with TRBJ1-3, with D uncertain. V gave up 2 bases and J gave up 2 bases, with 23 bases separating them. This CDR3 region has 19 residues. Germline V gene data show CDR1 as SGDLS and CDR2 as YYNGEE. CDR3: CASSVAPPRAGSAGNTIYF. The CDR3 DNA reads TGTGCCAGCAGCGTCGCTCCCCCTCGTGCAGGCTCGGCTGGAAACACCATATATTTT.

This chain connects TRBV19 to TRBJ2-1; 7 bases are a match to TRBD1. V was pared by 6 bases and J by 5 bases, with 4 bases of the junction left unmatched. The germline V gene has CDR1 LNHDA and CDR2 SQIVND (reference sequence). The CDR3 loop spans 13 amino acids. This chain's CDR3 is CASSRTGNNEQFF. CDR3 bases: TGTGCCAGTAGCCGGACAGGAAACAATGAGCAGTTCTTC.

The chain has TRBV2 and TRBJ1-3; no reliable D call. The CDR3 loop spans 15 amino acids. Germline V gene data show CDR1 as SNHLY and CDR2 as FYNNEI. The V and J ends lost 6 bases and 1 base respectively, with 13 bases between them. CDR3 loop: CASSYGRPSGNTIYF. In DNA, the CDR3 is TGTGCCAGCAGCTATGGACGTCCATCTGGAAACACCATATATTTT.

Concerning this clone itself: At the DNA level, this CDR3 is encoded by other sequences in the same sample as well. This sequence joins TRBV9 and TRBJ1-4; no clear D. V was cut by 0 bases and J by 0 bases, with 6 bases left in between. The CDR3 is 15 amino acids. Germline CDR1 reads SGDLS; CDR2 reads YYNGEE. Written as DNA, the CDR3 is TGTGCCAGCAGCGTAGGGGGATCAACTAATGAAAAACTGTTTTTT. Its protein is CASSVGGSTNEKLFF.

The V call is TRBV19, the J call TRBJ2-1; possible D gene TRBD1, 6 bases. Trimming took 6 bases from V and 5 from J, leaving 17 bases between them. The CDR3 has 15 residues. The germline V gene has CDR1 LNHDA and CDR2 SQIVND (reference sequence). CDR3 residues: CASSPPDRTDNEQFF. CDR3 coding DNA: TGTGCCAGTAGCCCCCCGGACAGAACGGACAATGAGCAGTTCTTC.

The rearrangement joins TRBV2 to TRBJ2-3; D may match TRBD1 or TRBD2 (5 bases each). This CDR3 has 14 amino acids. Trimming took off 4 bases at V and 6 bases at J, with 14 bases between the two ends. Looked up from germline, CDR1 is SNHLY and CDR2 is FYNNEI. The CDR3, as DNA: TGTGCCAGCAGTGTCGGGGCTGTCATCGATACGCAGTATTTT. The encoded protein is CASSVGAVIDTQYF. Variable domain in full (rest from reference TRBV2 and TRBJ2-3): EPEVTQTPSHQVTQMGQEVILRCVPISNHLYFYWYRQILGQKVEFLVSFYNNEISEKSEIFDDQFSVERPDGSNFTLKIRSTKLEDSAMYFCASSVGAVIDTQYFGPGTRLTVL.

J is TRBJ1-5 and V is TRBV29-1, with D possibly being TRBD1 (5 bases). The CDR3 has 12 amino acids. Germline assignment: CDR1 SQVTM and CDR2 ANQGSEA. V lost 6 bases and J lost 6, with 12 bases in between. This CDR3 reads CSVKEGSQPQHF. The CDR3 bases are TGCAGCGTGAAAGAGGGGAGTCAGCCCCAGCATTTT.

The chain joins TRBV6-1 to TRBJ2-3, with D unresolved. The CDR3 is 15 amino acids. V was pared by 2 bases and J by 1 base, with 10 bases between. Germline CDR1 is MNHNS and CDR2 is SASEGT. The CDR3 reads CASSEFIRGTDTQYF. For the CDR3, the DNA is TGTGCCAGCAGTGAATTTATCCGGGGCACAGATACGCAGTATTTT.

This chain uses TRBV28 with TRBJ1-2; tentatively, D is TRBD1 (5 bases). The CDR3 spans 13 residues. Germline V gene lookup returns CDR1 MDHEN and CDR2 SYDVKM. V shed 5 bases and J shed 4 bases, with 11 bases lying between them. CDR3 loop: CASSTQQAYGYTF. In DNA, the CDR3 is TGTGCCAGCAGTACCCAACAGGCCTATGGCTACACCTTC.

V usage is TRBV20-1 and J usage is TRBJ2-1; no reliable D call. The germline V gene has CDR1 DFQATT and CDR2 SNEGSKA (reference sequence). CDR3 length: 11 residues. Deletions cut 0 bases from V and 8 bases from J, with 5 bases between. The CDR3 coding sequence is TGCAGTGCTAGAGATGGCGATGAGCAGTTCTTC. Translating it yields CSARDGDEQFF.

This rearrangement joins TRBV30 to TRBJ2-1; no clear D gene. V was shortened by 2 bases and J by 6 bases, with 5 bases between the two germline ends. Germline-derived CDR1 and CDR2 are GTSNPN and SVGIG (reference sequence). CDR3 length: 11 residues. The CDR3 spells CAWSPRNEQFF. For the CDR3, the DNA is TGTGCCTGGAGTCCCCGCAATGAGCAGTTCTTC.

The J gene is TRBJ2-5, the V gene TRBV2; D perhaps matches TRBD2 (5 bases). V lost 8 bases to trimming and J lost 5 bases, with 18 bases between them. The CDR3 covers 14 residues. The germline gives CDR1 SNHLY, CDR2 FYNNEI. The CDR3 sequence: CASCIRGSKETQYF. The CDR3 DNA follows: TGTGCCAGCTGCATTCGAGGGTCTAAGGAGACCCAGTACTTC. Full variable domain (remainder filled in from reference TRBV2 and TRBJ2-5): EPEVTQTPSHQVTQMGQEVILRCVPISNHLYFYWYRQILGQKVEFLVSFYNNEISEKSEIFDDQFSVERPDGSNFTLKIRSTKLEDSAMYFCASCIRGSKETQYFGPGTRLLVL.

The chain links TRBV6-1 to TRBJ2-6; D uncertain. Germline loops: CDR1 MNHNS, CDR2 SASEGT. This CDR3 comprises 15 residues. V lost 7 bases and J lost 0, with 10 bases in between. The CDR3 loop reads CASTSRLSGANVLTF. The CDR3 DNA reads TGTGCCAGCACCAGCAGGCTCTCTGGGGCCAACGTCCTGACTTTC.

The rearrangement joins TRBV11-3 to TRBJ2-4; TRBD1 matches 7 bases. The V segment lost 0 bases and the J segment 2 bases; nucleotides outside the gene matches: 7. The CDR3 covers 17 residues. The germline V gene has CDR1 SGHNT and CDR2 YENEEA. This CDR3 reads CASSLDGPGGSKNIQYF. The CDR3 DNA sequence: TGTGCCAGCAGCTTAGACGGCCCAGGGGGATCCAAAAACATTCAGTACTTC.

The chain uses TRBV28 and TRBJ2-5; the match to TRBD2 covers 11 bases. The length of the CDR3 is 13 residues. The J segment lost 5 bases and the V segment lost 10 bases, leaving 6 bases of the junction unmatched. Germline V lookup: CDR1 MDHEN, CDR2 SYDVKM. CDR3 sequence reads: CATRTSGWETQYF. As DNA, the CDR3 is TGTGCCACCAGGACTAGCGGGTGGGAGACCCAGTACTTC.

This chain joins TRBV25-1 and TRBJ1-6, with D possibly being TRBD1 (6 bases). Trimming took 6 bases from V and 6 from J, leaving 18 bases between them. The CDR3 has 16 residues. The V gene's germline CDR1 is MGHDK and CDR2 SYGVNS. CDR3 amino acids: CASRATGNRSNSPLHF. In DNA form, the CDR3 reads TGTGCCAGCAGGGCCACAGGGAACCGTAGTAATTCACCCCTCCACTTT. Filled out from reference TRBV25-1 and TRBJ1-6, the complete variable domain reads EADIYQTPRYLVIGTGKKITLECSQTMGHDKMYWYQQDPGMELHLIHYSYGVNSTEKGDLSSESTVSRIRTEHFPLTLESARPSHTSQYLCASRATGNRSNSPLHFGNGTRLTVT.

The chain has TRBV7-2 and TRBJ2-5, with 7 bases that match TRBD2. This CDR3 is built from 19 residues. V lost 0 bases, J lost 5 bases, and 18 bases stayed unmatched. Germline CDR1 is SGHTA and CDR2 is FQGNSA. CDR3 protein: CASSLAFWGRTSGLETQYF. CDR3 in DNA: TGTGCCAGCAGCTTAGCGTTTTGGGGCAGGACTAGTGGTCTGGAGACCCAGTACTTC.

The chain recombines TRBV5-8 with TRBJ2-7, with a tentative D call TRBD1 (5 bases). Germline V gene data show CDR1 as SGHTS and CDR2 as YDEGEE. With 2 bases removed from V and 4 bases from J, the gap between germline ends came to 10 bases. This CDR3 spans 13 amino acids. CDR3 DNA: TGTGCCAGCAGCTTCCTGGACATATACGAGCAGTACTTC. Translation: CASSFLDIYEQYF.

The rearrangement joins TRBV7-9 to TRBJ2-1, with a tentative D call TRBD2 (5 bases). The CDR3 totals 16 residues. Germline lookup yields CDR1 SEHNR and CDR2 FQNEAQ (reference sequence). V dropped 5 bases and J dropped 3 bases, with 17 bases sitting between them. CDR3 protein: CASSPPREINYNEQFF. CDR3 DNA sequence: TGTGCCAGCAGCCCGCCTAGGGAGATCAACTACAATGAGCAGTTCTTC.

The chain has TRBV27 and TRBJ2-5; D may match TRBD1 or TRBD2 (5 bases each). The better agreement between TRBJ2-7 and the DNA end casts doubt on the J call. The CDR3 is 14 amino acids. Germline V gives CDR1 MNHEY, CDR2 SMNVEV (reference sequence). Here the CDR3 reads CASSSFSGTLEQYF. The CDR3 DNA reads TGTGCCAGCAGTTCATTTTCCGGGACCCTCGAGCAGTACTTC.

V is TRBV21-1 and J is TRBJ2-7; no check of the table's D call, TRBD2, against the DNA was made. TRBV21-1 represents a pseudogene. The CDR3 extends over 17 amino acids. This chain's CDR3 is CASSKEKGGSSNYEQYF. The CDR3 nucleotides are TGTGCCAGCAGCAAAGAGAAGGGCGGGAGCTCGAACTACGAGCAGTACTTC.

This chain uses TRBV28 with TRBJ1-3; D not certain. Germline assignment: CDR1 MDHEN and CDR2 SYDVKM. This CDR3 has 13 residues. With 5 bases removed from V and 4 bases from J, the gap between germline ends came to 9 bases. The chain's CDR3 is CASSEGTGNTIYF. CDR3 DNA sequence: TGTGCCAGCAGTGAGGGTACCGGAAACACCATATATTTT.

The chain links TRBV14 to TRBJ2-1; D is undetermined. The CDR3 is 14 residues long. V was pared by 0 bases and J by 10 bases, with 13 bases between. Germline V CDR1 and CDR2: SGHDN, FVKESK. The CDR3 nucleotides are TGTGCCAGCAGCCAAGAGGCAAGGGTAGTGGAGCAGTTCTTC. Protein sequence: CASSQEARVVEQFF.